These 6 T cell receptor beta chains originate from one sample sequenced in a study of blood T cell repertoires in COVID-19. Repertoires were generated with immunoSEQ multiplex PCR, while TCRdb's copy carries only in-frame clones and drops some. The sample gives more than 400,000 clones, roughly 85% of which show up once; roughly 3.1% is in the top ten. Sequenced material: peripheral blood. Receptor source: a human donor in a cohort sampled during active COVID-19.

This clone was observed a single time. The V call is TRBV9, the J call TRBJ1-2, with D perhaps TRBD1 (6 bases). Trimming took 0 bases from V and 5 from J, leaving 8 bases between them. Per germline, CDR1 SGDLS and CDR2 YYNGEE. The CDR3 has 13 residues. The CDR3 DNA follows: TGTGCCAGCAGCGTAGAGGGGGTATATGGCTACACCTTC. Encoded protein: CASSVEGVYGYTF.

The gene calls are TRBV19 and TRBJ2-1, with 14 positions matching TRBD2. The CDR3 length is 19 residues. Germline V gene sequence: CDR1 LNHDA, CDR2 SQIVND (reference sequence). J lost 8 bases, V lost 3 bases, and 15 bases had no gene match. The DNA of the CDR3 is TGTGCCAGTAGTATCCCCTTCGAGACTAGCGGGAGGGCCCTCCATGAGCAGTTCTTC. This translates into CASSIPFETSGRALHEQFF.

V and J are TRBV29-1 and TRBJ2-7; maybe TRBD2 (6 bases). Germline-derived CDR1 and CDR2 are SQVTM and ANQGSEA. The V end was cut by 2 bases, the J end by 2 bases, with 13 bases between. The CDR3 runs 14 residues. The CDR3 sequence is CSVEKVGGTYEQYF. For the CDR3, the DNA is TGCAGCGTTGAAAAGGTAGGAGGGACCTACGAGCAGTACTTC.

A single count supports this clone. CDR3 residues: CASSQLSVTGTYEQYF. The DNA of the CDR3 is TGCGCCAGCAGCCAACTGTCGGTGACAGGGACCTACGAGCAGTACTTC. The rearrangement links TRBV4-1 to TRBJ2-7; TRBD1 matches at 7 bases. Germline-derived CDR1 and CDR2 are MGHRA and YSYEKL. Germline trimming cut 2 bases from V and 2 bases from J; bases unmatched to any gene: 9. This CDR3 has 16 amino acids.

This sequence joins TRBV14 and TRBJ1-3; D unclear. This CDR3 region has 15 residues. Trimming removed 4 bases at V and 0 bases at J, with 10 bases between. The germline gives CDR1 SGHDN, CDR2 FVKESK. The DNA of the CDR3 is TGTGCCAGCAGCCTCAGGAGGCCCTCTGGAAACACCATATATTTT. Its translation is CASSLRRPSGNTIYF. Filled out from reference TRBV14 and TRBJ1-3, the complete variable domain reads EAGVTQFPSHSVIEKGQTVTLRCDPISGHDNLYWYRRVMGKEIKFLLHFVKESKQDESGMPNNRFLAERTGGTYSTLKVQPAELEDSGVYFCASSLRRPSGNTIYFGEGSWLTVV.

The V gene is TRBV6-5, the J gene TRBJ2-3; weak D call: TRBD1 (6 bases). The V gene's germline CDR1 is MNHEY and CDR2 SVGAGI. CDR3 length: 15 amino acids. Trimming took off 1 base at V and 3 bases at J, with 11 bases between the two ends. The DNA of the CDR3 is TGTGCCAGCAGTTACTGGGGCCAGGGGACAGATACGCAGTATTTT. Amino acid sequence: CASSYWGQGTDTQYF.